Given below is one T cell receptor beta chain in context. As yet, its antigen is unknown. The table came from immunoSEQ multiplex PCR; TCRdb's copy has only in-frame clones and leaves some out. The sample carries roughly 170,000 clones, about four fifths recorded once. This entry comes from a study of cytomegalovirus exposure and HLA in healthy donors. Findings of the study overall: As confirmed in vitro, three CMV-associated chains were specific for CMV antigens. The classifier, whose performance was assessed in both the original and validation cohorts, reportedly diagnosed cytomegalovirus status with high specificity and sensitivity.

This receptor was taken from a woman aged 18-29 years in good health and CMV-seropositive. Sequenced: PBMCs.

CDR3 in amino acids: CAISGYDRGLETQYF. CDR3 DNA sequence: TGTGCCATCAGTGGTTACGACAGGGGGCTGGAGACCCAGTACTTC. The rearrangement joins TRBV10-3 to TRBJ2-5, with 10 positions matching TRBD1. The germline CDR1 and CDR2 sequences are ENHRY and SYGVKD. V shed 4 bases and J 5 bases; nucleotides not matched to a gene: 7. This CDR3 spans 15 amino acids.